The 10 T cell receptor beta chains presented below share a single source sample, sequenced in a study of T cells in women clearing cervical HPV infection. Here immunoSEQ multiplex PCR was the method, and the copy in TCRdb shows in-frame clones only, minus some. The table lists 20,000 to 25,000 clones, with about 8.8% in the top ten. Material for sequencing was blood buffy coat. The receptors derive from a woman between 18 and 70 years old with a cervical HPV16 infection that either progressed to CIN3+ or cleared (not recorded which).

Worth noting for this clone: The read ends 3 residues early relative to the CDR3; the germline J gene fills the gap. This chain links TRBV12-5 with TRBJ2-3; D not resolved. Looked up from germline, CDR1 is LGHNT and CDR2 is FRNRAP. The length of the CDR3 is 14 residues. With 4 bases removed from V and 4 bases from J, the gap between germline ends came to 12 bases. The CDR3 here is CASGSEGWADTQYF. CDR3 DNA, as far as it was read: TGTGCTAGTGGTTCTGAAGGGTGGGCAGATACG.

As for this clone: The observed sequence ends 3 residues before the CDR3 terminus, with the missing tail filled in from the germline J gene. This chain connects TRBV29-1 to TRBJ2-7; possibly TRBD2 for D (5 bases). V dropped 4 bases and J dropped 3 bases, with 10 bases sitting between them. The CDR3 is 12 residues long. Germline values: CDR1 SQVTM, CDR2 ANQGSEA. Here the CDR3 reads CSVGVSGYEQYF. The CDR3 bases that were read are TGCAGCGTTGGAGTAAGCGGCTACGAG.

Partial CDR3 DNA: TGTGCCAGCAGCTTGGCGGTGGGGGCCTCCCATGGC. Translated, it gives CASSLAVGASHG. The complete CDR3 protein is CASSLAVGASHGYTF. The chain recombines TRBV5-4 with TRBJ1-2; the D gene is possibly TRBD1 (6 bases). The CDR3 end falls 3 residues outside the read, so it is completed with the germline J gene. This CDR3 has 15 amino acids. Germline V gene lookup returns CDR1 SGHNT and CDR2 YYREEE (reference sequence). The germline V and J ends were trimmed by 0 bases and 6 bases, with 15 bases remaining between them.

In regard to this clone: The missing CDR3 end, 3 residues past where the read stops, is filled in from the germline J gene. The chain is built from TRBV2 and TRBJ1-2, with 10 bases lining up with TRBD1. This CDR3 comprises 13 residues. Germline-derived CDR1 and CDR2 are SNHLY and FYNNEI. The covered CDR3 bases are TGTGCCAACTTAGGACAGGGGGAATCGGGC. Protein product: CANLGQGESG. The whole CDR3 protein reads CANLGQGESGYTF.

Worth noting for this clone: Coverage ceases 3 residues before the CDR3 finishes, and the germline J gene fills in the end. The V and J genes are TRBV5-1 and TRBJ1-1; D perhaps matches TRBD1 (6 bases). The V end lost 4 bases, the J end lost 4 bases, and 14 bases lay between the germline ends. Germline CDR1 and CDR2: SGHRS and YFSETQ. The CDR3 runs to 14 residues. The CDR3 region is CASSRIGGFTEAFF. The covered CDR3 bases are TGCGCCAGCAGCAGGATAGGGGGTTTCACTGAA. The variable domain in full, completed from reference TRBV5-1 and TRBJ1-1, reads KAGVTQTPRYLIKTRGQQVTLSCSPISGHRSVSWYQQTPGQGLQFLFEYFSETQRNKGNFPGRFSGRQFSNSRSEMNVSTLELGDSALYLCASSRIGGFTEAFFGQGTRLTVV.

In regard to this clone: The read falls 3 residues short of the CDR3 end, and the missing part is taken from the germline J gene. The chain combines TRBV20-1 with TRBJ2-5, with 7 bases that match TRBD1. Per the germline V gene, CDR1 is DFQATT and CDR2 is SNEGSKA (reference sequence). V dropped 3 bases and J dropped 5; count of bases not matched to a gene: 9. The CDR3 loop spans 14 amino acids. CDR3 DNA, as far as it was read: TGCAGTGCTAGTTTTTGGGACAGCCAGGAGACC. It codes for CSASFWDSQET. In full, the CDR3 is CSASFWDSQETQYF.

Of note for this clone: The read is 3 residues too short to cover the CDR3 end, so that end is filled in from the germline J gene. This CDR3 is also generated by other DNA sequences in the sample. This chain links TRBV19 with TRBJ1-2; D unresolved. The CDR3 contains 13 residues. The germline gives CDR1 LNHDA, CDR2 SQIVND (reference sequence). The sequenced CDR3 bases are TGTGCCAGTACCCCCGTTCCAGGCAACGGC. Translated: CASTPVPGNG. The whole CDR3 sequence is CASTPVPGNGYTF. The complete variable domain, with remaining parts taken from reference TRBV19 and TRBJ1-2, reads DGGITQSPKYLFRKEGQNVTLSCEQNLNHDAMYWYRQDPGQGLRLIYYSQIVNDFQKGDIAEGYSVSREKKESFPLTVTSAQKNPTAFYLCASTPVPGNGYTFGSGTRLTVV.

Comments on this clone: Read coverage stops 3 residues before the CDR3 terminus; the germline J gene supplies the remainder. V and J are TRBV20-1 and TRBJ2-7; no firm D call. CDR3 size: 14 residues. Germline CDR1 reads DFQATT; CDR2 reads SNEGSKA (reference sequence). The germline V and J ends were trimmed by 0 bases and 3 bases, with 12 bases remaining between them. Incomplete CDR3 DNA: TGCAGTGCTAGAGACCCCCGGTTCGACTACGAG. It encodes CSARDPRFDYE. The entire CDR3 is CSARDPRFDYEQYF.

With respect to this clone: The CDR3 goes on 3 residues after the read ends, and that part is filled in from the germline J gene. The chain carries TRBV9 and TRBJ1-1; 8 nucleotides match TRBD1. The J segment lost 2 bases and the V segment lost 4 bases, leaving 13 bases of the junction unmatched. The CDR3 has 17 residues. CDR1 and CDR2 (germline): SGDLS, YYNGEE. The CDR3 DNA, read in part, is TGTGCCAGCAGCCCCTCGGGACAGGTCTTTATTAACACTGAA. Its translation: CASSPSGQVFINTE. The entire CDR3 sequence reads CASSPSGQVFINTEAFF.

Concerning this clone: Read sequence stops 3 residues before the CDR3 end, and the germline J gene provides the missing end. V and J are TRBV6-4 and TRBJ2-2; D is perhaps TRBD1 (6 bases). V was shortened by 3 bases and J by 4 bases, with 12 bases between the two germline ends. The CDR3 contains 15 residues. Germline lookup yields CDR1 MRHNA and CDR2 SNTAGT. CDR3: CASSESRGATGELFF. The sequenced part of the CDR3 DNA is TGTGCCAGCAGTGAATCCAGGGGAGCCACCGGGGAG.